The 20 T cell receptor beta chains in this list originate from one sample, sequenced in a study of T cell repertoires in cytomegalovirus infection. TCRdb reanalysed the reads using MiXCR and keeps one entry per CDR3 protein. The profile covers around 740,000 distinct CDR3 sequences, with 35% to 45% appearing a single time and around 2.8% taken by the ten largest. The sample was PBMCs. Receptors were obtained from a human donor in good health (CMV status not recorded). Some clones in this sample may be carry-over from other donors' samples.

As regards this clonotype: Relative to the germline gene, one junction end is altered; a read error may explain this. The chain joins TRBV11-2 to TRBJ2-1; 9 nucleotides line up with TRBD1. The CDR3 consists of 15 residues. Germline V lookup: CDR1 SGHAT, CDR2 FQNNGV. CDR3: CAGSRQGVAYNEQFF. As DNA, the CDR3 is TGTGCCGGCAGCCGACAGGGGGTTGCCTACAATGAGCAGTTCTTC. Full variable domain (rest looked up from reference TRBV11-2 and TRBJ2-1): EAGVAQSPRYKIIEKRQSVAFWCNPISGHATLYWYQQILGQGPKLLIQFQNNGVVDDSQLPKDRFSAERLKGVDSTLKIQPAKLEDSAVYLCAGSRQGVAYNEQFFGPGTRLTVL.

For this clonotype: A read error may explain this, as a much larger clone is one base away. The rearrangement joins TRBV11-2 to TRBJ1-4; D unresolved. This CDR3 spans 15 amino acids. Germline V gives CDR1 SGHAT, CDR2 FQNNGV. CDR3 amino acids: CSSSLRGLTNEKLFF. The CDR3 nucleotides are TGTTCCAGCAGCTTACGAGGTCTAACTAATGAAAAACTGTTTTTT. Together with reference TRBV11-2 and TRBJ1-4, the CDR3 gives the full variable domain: EAGVAQSPRYKIIEKRQSVAFWCNPISGHATLYWYQQILGQGPKLLIQFQNNGVVDDSQLPKDRFSAERLKGVDSTLKIQPAKLEDSAVYLCSSSLRGLTNEKLFFGSGTQLSVL.

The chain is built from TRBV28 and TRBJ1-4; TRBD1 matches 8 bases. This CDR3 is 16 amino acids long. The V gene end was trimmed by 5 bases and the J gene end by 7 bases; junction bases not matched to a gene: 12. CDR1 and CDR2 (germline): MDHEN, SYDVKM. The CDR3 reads CASSRASGGMGEKLFF. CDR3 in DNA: TGTGCCAGCAGTAGAGCGTCAGGGGGCATGGGTGAAAAACTGTTTTTT.

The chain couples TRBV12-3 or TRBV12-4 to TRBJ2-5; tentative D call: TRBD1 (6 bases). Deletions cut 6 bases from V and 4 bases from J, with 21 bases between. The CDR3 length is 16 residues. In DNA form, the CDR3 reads TGTGCCAGCAGCCGTGCTCGACCGACAGGAGGAGAGACCCAGTACTTC. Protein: CASSRARPTGGETQYF.

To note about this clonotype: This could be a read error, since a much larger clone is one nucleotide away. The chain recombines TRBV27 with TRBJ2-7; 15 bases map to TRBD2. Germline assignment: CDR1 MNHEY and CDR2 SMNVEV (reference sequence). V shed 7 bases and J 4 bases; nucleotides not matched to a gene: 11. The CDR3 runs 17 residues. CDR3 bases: TGTGCCAGCACTGCCTGGACTAGCGGGGGGGTCCGTTACGAGCAGTACTTC. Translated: CASTAWTSGGVRYEQYF.

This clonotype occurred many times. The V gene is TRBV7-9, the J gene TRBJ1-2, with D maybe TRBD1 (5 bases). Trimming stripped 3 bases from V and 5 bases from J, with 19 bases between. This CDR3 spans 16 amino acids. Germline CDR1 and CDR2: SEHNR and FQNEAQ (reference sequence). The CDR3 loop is CASSLGTSLSIYGYTF. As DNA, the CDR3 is TGTGCCAGCAGCTTGGGGACCTCCTTAAGTATATATGGCTACACCTTC.

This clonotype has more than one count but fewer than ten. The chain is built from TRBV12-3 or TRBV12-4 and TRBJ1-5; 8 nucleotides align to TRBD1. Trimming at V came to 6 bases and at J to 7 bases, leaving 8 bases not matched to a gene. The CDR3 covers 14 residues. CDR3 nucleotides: TGTGCCAGCAGGAGAGGACAGGGTGAGCAGCCCCAGCATTTT. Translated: CASRRGQGEQPQHF.

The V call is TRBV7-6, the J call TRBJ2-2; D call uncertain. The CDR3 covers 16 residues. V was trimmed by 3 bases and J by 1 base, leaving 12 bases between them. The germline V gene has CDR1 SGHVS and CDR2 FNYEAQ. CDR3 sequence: CASSFSRQRNTGELFF. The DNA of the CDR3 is TGTGCCAGCAGCTTCTCGAGGCAGAGGAACACCGGGGAGCTGTTTTTT.

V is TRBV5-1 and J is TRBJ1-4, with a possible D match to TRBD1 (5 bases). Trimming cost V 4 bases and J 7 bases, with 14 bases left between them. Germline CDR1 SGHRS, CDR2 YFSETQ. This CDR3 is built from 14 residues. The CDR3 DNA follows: TGCGCCAGCAGCCCGGCGGTAGGGACTGAAAAACTGTTTTTT. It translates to CASSPAVGTEKLFF. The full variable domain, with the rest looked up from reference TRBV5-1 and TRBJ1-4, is KAGVTQTPRYLIKTRGQQVTLSCSPISGHRSVSWYQQTPGQGLQFLFEYFSETQRNKGNFPGRFSGRQFSNSRSEMNVSTLELGDSALYLCASSPAVGTEKLFFGSGTQLSVL.

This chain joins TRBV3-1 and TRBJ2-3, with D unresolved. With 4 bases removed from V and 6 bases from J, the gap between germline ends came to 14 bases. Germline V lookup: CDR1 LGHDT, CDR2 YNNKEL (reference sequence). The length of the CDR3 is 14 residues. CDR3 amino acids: CASSPTSTGDTQYF. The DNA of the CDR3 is TGTGCCAGCAGCCCCACCTCTACCGGGGATACGCAGTATTTT.

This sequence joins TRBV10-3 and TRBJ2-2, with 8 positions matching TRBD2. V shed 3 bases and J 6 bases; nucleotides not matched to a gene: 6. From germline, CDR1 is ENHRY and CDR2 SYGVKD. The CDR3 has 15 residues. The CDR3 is CAISEGTRVSGELFF. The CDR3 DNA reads TGTGCCATCAGTGAAGGGACTAGGGTCTCCGGGGAGCTGTTTTTT.

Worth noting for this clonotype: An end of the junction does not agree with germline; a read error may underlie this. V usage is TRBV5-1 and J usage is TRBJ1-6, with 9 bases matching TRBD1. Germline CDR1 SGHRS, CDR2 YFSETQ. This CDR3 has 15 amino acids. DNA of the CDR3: TGCGCCAGCAGCTTGACAGGGGGCGAGCGTTCACCCCTCAACTTT. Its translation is CASSLTGGERSPLNF.

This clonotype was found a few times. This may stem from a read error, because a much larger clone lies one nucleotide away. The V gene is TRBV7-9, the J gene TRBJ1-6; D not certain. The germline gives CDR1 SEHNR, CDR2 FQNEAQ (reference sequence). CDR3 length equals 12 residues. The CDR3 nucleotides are TGTGCCAGCAGCTTAATGGGTTCACCCCTCCCCTTT. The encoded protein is CASSLMGSPLPF.

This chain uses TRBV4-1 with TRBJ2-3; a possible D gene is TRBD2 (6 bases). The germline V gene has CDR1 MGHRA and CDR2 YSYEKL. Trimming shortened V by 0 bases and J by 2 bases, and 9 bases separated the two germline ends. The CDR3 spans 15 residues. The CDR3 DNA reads TGCGCCAGCAGCCAAGACCAGGACTACACAGATACGCAGTATTTT. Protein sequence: CASSQDQDYTDTQYF.

CDR3: CASSGQTSGANVLTF. DNA of the CDR3: TGTGCCAGTAGTGGACAGACCTCTGGGGCCAACGTCCTGACTTTC. The V gene is TRBV19, the J gene TRBJ2-6, with D possibly matching TRBD1 (6 bases). Germline V gene lookup returns CDR1 LNHDA and CDR2 SQIVND (reference sequence). V lost 5 bases and J lost 0, with 8 bases in between. The CDR3 contains 15 residues.

The CDR3 region has the DNA TGTGCCAGCAGCTTCGTCCCGGGACAGGGAAGAGAGACCCAGTACTTC. The encoded protein is CASSFVPGQGRETQYF. The chain employs TRBV7-9 and TRBJ2-5; 9 bases map to TRBD1. Looked up from germline, CDR1 is SEHNR and CDR2 is FQNEAQ (reference sequence). With 3 bases clipped from V and 4 bases from J, the junction kept 9 bases outside the gene matches. CDR3 length: 16 amino acids.

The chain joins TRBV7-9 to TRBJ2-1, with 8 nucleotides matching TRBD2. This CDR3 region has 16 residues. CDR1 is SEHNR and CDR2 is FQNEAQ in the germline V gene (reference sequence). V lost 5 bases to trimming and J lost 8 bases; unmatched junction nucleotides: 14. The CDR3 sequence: CASSRGSWREADEQFF. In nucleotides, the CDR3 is TGTGCCAGCAGCCGCGGTAGCTGGCGGGAGGCCGATGAGCAGTTCTTC. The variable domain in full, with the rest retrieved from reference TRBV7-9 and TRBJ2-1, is DTGVSQNPRHKITKRGQNVTFRCDPISEHNRLYWYRQTLGQGPEFLTYFQNEAQLEKSRLLSDRFSAERPKGSFSTLEIQRTEQGDSAMYLCASSRGSWREADEQFFGPGTRLTVL.

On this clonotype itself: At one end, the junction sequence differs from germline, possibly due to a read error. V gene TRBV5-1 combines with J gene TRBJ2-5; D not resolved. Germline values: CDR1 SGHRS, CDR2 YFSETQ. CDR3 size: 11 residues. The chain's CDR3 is CVSTGEETQYF. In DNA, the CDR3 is TGCGTCAGCACTGGGGAAGAGACCCAGTACTTC.

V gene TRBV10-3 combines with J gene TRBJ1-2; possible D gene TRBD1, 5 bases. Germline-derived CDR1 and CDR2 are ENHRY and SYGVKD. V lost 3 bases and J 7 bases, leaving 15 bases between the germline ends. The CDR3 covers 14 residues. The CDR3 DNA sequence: TGTGCCATCAGTGATAAGGGCGATGGGGGTGGCTACACCTTC. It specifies CAISDKGDGGGYTF.

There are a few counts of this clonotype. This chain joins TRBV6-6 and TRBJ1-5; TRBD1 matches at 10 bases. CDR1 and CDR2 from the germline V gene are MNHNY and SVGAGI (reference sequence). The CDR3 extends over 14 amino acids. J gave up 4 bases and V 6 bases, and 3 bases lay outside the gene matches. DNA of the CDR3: TGTGCCAGCAGGGGGACAGGGGAGAATCAGCCCCAGCATTTT. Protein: CASRGTGENQPQHF.